What follows describes a single TCR beta chain. Its matching antigen is unknown. Germline-derived CDR1 and CDR2 are SGHRS and YFSETQ. V was pared by 4 bases and J by 3 bases, with 8 bases of the junction left unmatched. This CDR3 has 17 residues. These data originate in a study of blood T cells in healthy people across ages. Findings and limits, study-wide: The study found more naive CD4+ cells and higher diversity in long-lived than aged donors. PBMCs left unsorted prevented a conclusive naive versus antigen-experienced comparison. With naive T cell percentage, TCR beta diversity showed a strong correlation.

The authors ran a second PCR of roughly 6 to 12 cycles using a sample-barcoded 5' primer and a J-beta primer mix. CDR3-containing paired-end reads numbered at least 3 million in each sample. TCRdb independently ran MiXCR on the 5' RACE reads; one entry per CDR3 protein. The sample shows 1,800,000 or so distinct CDR3 sequences, about 39% of them seen only once. The clonotype was recovered from a human donor in good health. The material sequenced was blood. The rearrangement joins TRBV5-1 to TRBJ2-7; TRBD2 agrees at 15 bases. The CDR3 DNA sequence: TGCGCCAGCAGCGTACAGGGACTAGCGGGGGGTTTCTACGAGCAGTACTTC. It codes for CASSVQGLAGGFYEQYF.